This TCR beta chain was captured in a study of CD4 T cells in relation to SARS-CoV-2 and coronaviruses. Whole-study results and caveats: Pre-pandemic and post-infection samples never came from the same donor. This crossreactivity analysis covered spike protein alone, no other viral proteins.

Unexposed donor CD4+ T cells date from 2011-2018, before the COVID-19 pandemic. As to this clone: Its target is not known.

TCRdb's copy holds only in-frame clones and misses some; the assay was immunoSEQ multiplex PCR. The sample has approximately 70,000 clones; approximately 93% are singletons. CDR1 and CDR2 (germline): SGHVS, FNYEAQ. The CDR3 totals 15 residues. V shed 4 bases, J shed 5 bases, and the junction held 9 bases outside the gene matches. This TCR came from a human donor in good health. Sequenced material: naive CD4+ T cells from PBMCs. Subset specified: naive CD4+ T cells isolated by negative enrichment. J is TRBJ2-5 and V is TRBV7-6; 8 nucleotides align to TRBD2. CDR3 nucleotide sequence: TGTGCCAGCAGCTCAGGGACGGGAGGGGGTGAGACCCAGTACTTC. It yields the protein CASSSGTGGGETQYF.